Here is one T cell receptor beta chain with its context. Its antigen is unidentified. Unstimulated Tregs (CD4+CD25+CD127-) and CD4+CD25- non-Tregs were sorted from PBMCs. This entry is derived from a study of Tregs in tolerant kidney transplant recipients. Here immunoSEQ multiplex PCR was the method, and the copy in TCRdb shows in-frame clones only, minus some. Of 60,000 to 95,000 clones in the sample, 95% to 98% are singletons; the top ten hold roughly 0.59%. Study observations and caveats: Expanding Tregs on activated donor B cells appeared to best identify donor-specific TCRbeta clones.

Germline CDR1 KGHSH, CDR2 LQKENI. CDR3 length: 13 amino acids. V lost 8 bases, J lost 7 bases, and 15 bases lay in between. The source was CD4+ T cells from blood, collected before the transplant. The rearrangement joins TRBV18 to TRBJ1-5; TRBD1 is a possible D gene (5 bases). This TCR came from a human donor who received a combined kidney and bone marrow transplant. The CDR3 sequence is CASTDSTGQPQHF. The CDR3 coding sequence is TGTGCCAGCACAGATTCTACAGGACAGCCCCAGCATTTT.